Each of the 8 T cell receptor beta chains below was sequenced from the same sample in a study of T cells in Graves' hyperthyroidism and ophthalmopathy. The investigators amplified TCR beta CDR3 regions from RNA transcripts. TCR CDR3 regions were first amplified by RT-PCR with HTBI primers. MiXCR, applied by TCRdb to the multiplex PCR reads, yields one record per CDR3 protein. The table lists about 350,000 distinct CDR3 sequences, 11% to 15% of them singletons. The sequenced sample consisted of blood. The receptors stem from a woman aged 25 to 39 with Graves' hyperthyroidism.

This chain connects TRBV19 to TRBJ1-4, with a tentative D call TRBD1 (5 bases). Looked up from germline, CDR1 is LNHDA and CDR2 is SQIVND (reference sequence). V lost 5 bases, J lost 7 bases, and 20 bases lay in between. This CDR3 region has 16 residues. CDR3 in amino acids: CASSRSVSGTSEKLFF. The CDR3, as DNA: TGTGCCAGTAGTCGAAGTGTGTCAGGGACGAGTGAAAAACTGTTTTTT.

This clonotype was counted between two and nine times. This chain connects TRBV20-1 to TRBJ2-3, with D uncertain. CDR1 is DFQATT and CDR2 is SNEGSKA in the germline V gene (reference sequence). This CDR3 is 12 amino acids long. Trimming pared 6 bases from V and 1 base from J, leaving 8 bases between. CDR3 sequence reads: CSATWGTDTQYF. The CDR3, as DNA: TGCAGTGCCACCTGGGGCACAGATACGCAGTATTTT.

The sample holds many counts of this clonotype. This chain links TRBV7-2 with TRBJ2-4; 7 bases are shared with TRBD1. Germline-derived CDR1 and CDR2 are SGHTA and FQGNSA. The CDR3 has 14 amino acids. J gave up 4 bases and V 4 bases, and 4 bases lay outside the gene matches. The CDR3 region is CASSSWTGKNIQYF. As DNA, the CDR3 is TGTGCCAGCAGCTCCTGGACAGGAAAAAACATTCAGTACTTC.

In this sample, this clonotype turned up a few times. V usage is TRBV30 and J usage is TRBJ2-3, with 13 bases fitting TRBD2. Germline V lookup: CDR1 GTSNPN, CDR2 SVGIG (reference sequence). The CDR3 consists of 18 residues. Trimming took 0 bases from V and 2 from J; bases not matched to a gene: 8. CDR3 in DNA: TGTGCCTGGAGTGTACTGCGGGGGACTAGCGGGGCCACAGATACGCAGTATTTT. As protein: CAWSVLRGTSGATDTQYF.

This clonotype appeared many times. The rearrangement uses TRBV6-2 or TRBV6-3 and TRBJ2-7, with 8 bases lining up with TRBD1. The CDR3 consists of 15 residues. Germline assignment: CDR1 MNHEY and CDR2 SVGEGT. J gave up 6 bases and V 3 bases, and 10 bases lay outside the gene matches. The CDR3 spells CASSYEDRVVGEQYF. CDR3 nucleotide sequence: TGTGCCAGCAGTTATGAGGACAGGGTCGTTGGCGAGCAGTACTTC.

Note on this clonotype: The junction and the germline gene differ at one end; a read error may be behind it. The V and J genes are TRBV7-9 and TRBJ2-7; D perhaps matches TRBD1 (7 bases). This CDR3 spans 14 amino acids. Germline V lookup: CDR1 SEHNR, CDR2 FQNEAQ (reference sequence). The DNA of the CDR3 is TGTGCCAGCAGTTCAGGGGGGACTGGTCGCGAGCAGTGCTTC. This encodes CASSSGGTGREQCF.

The chain couples TRBV10-2 to TRBJ2-1, with 7 bases lining up with TRBD2. Trimming at V came to 8 bases and at J to 8 bases, leaving 12 bases not matched to a gene. This CDR3 is built from 14 residues. Germline assignment: CDR1 WSHSY and CDR2 SAAADI. This chain's CDR3 is CASWASGLLDEQFF. The CDR3 bases are TGCGCCAGCTGGGCTAGCGGACTACTCGATGAGCAGTTCTTC.

Ten or more counts support this clonotype. The chain combines TRBV28 with TRBJ2-3, with 7 positions matching TRBD2. The V segment lost 8 bases and the J segment 4 bases; nucleotides outside the gene matches: 12. Per the germline V gene, CDR1 is MDHEN and CDR2 is SYDVKM. There are 15 residues in the CDR3. In DNA, the CDR3 is TGTGCCAGCCTTCGAGTCGGGGGAGGGCCAGATACGCAGTATTTT. Encoded protein: CASLRVGGGPDTQYF.